Listed below are T cell receptor beta chains from one sample, sequenced in a study of T cell responses to AZD1222 COVID-19 vaccine. Produced via immunoSEQ multiplex PCR; TCRdb's table is partial and in-frame only. The sample records 52,000 or so clones, approximately 85% being singletons. The sample consisted of peripheral blood, taken on day 0 of MenACWY control vaccination. These receptors came from an adult in good health. The CDR3 runs from the conserved cysteine through the conserved F or W. D genes are given only for firm matches. Size tells how often a clone was seen (once, few, many) or the class of an expanded clone, and some rows leave it out.

V,J,size,D,DNA,CDR3
TRBV2,TRBJ2-1,NA,NA,TGTGCCAGCAGTGGGAACAGGGAATCCTACAATGAGCAGTTCTTC,CASSGNRESYNEQFF
TRBV6-2/TRBV6-3,TRBJ2-7,NA,NA,TGTGCCAGCAGTTACGGGGGTAGCGAGCAGTACTTC,CASSYGGSEQYF
TRBV27,TRBJ2-1,NA,NA,TGTGCCAGCAGTTTAGAACCTTACAATGAGCAGTTCTTC,CASSLEPYNEQFF
TRBV7-2,TRBJ2-1,once,TRBD2,TGTGCCAGCAGCTCTAGCGGGATGCCCTACAATGAGCAGTTCTTC,CASSSSGMPYNEQFF
TRBV14,TRBJ1-6,NA,TRBD1,TGTGCCAGCAGCCGTTACGGACAGGGGGATTCACCCCTCCACTTT,CASSRYGQGDSPLHF
TRBV28,TRBJ1-1,NA,NA,TGTGCCAGCAGTTTATTGGGCACGGGGAACACTGAAGCTTTCTTT,CASSLLGTGNTEAFF
TRBV7-3,TRBJ2-2,NA,NA,TGTGCCAGCAGCCCCGTTGGGGGCGACTTATCTTCGGGGGAGCTGTTTTTT,CASSPVGGDLSSGELFF
TRBV4-3,TRBJ2-5,NA,TRBD2,TGCGCCAGCAGAAGAAGATTAGCGGGAGCAGGGGAGACCCAGTACTTC,CASRRRLAGAGETQYF
TRBV5-8,TRBJ1-2,NA,NA,TGTGCCAGCAGCTTAACGGGGGCCTATGGCTACACCTTC,CASSLTGAYGYTF
TRBV3-1/TRBV3-2,TRBJ1-1,once,NA,TGTGCCAGCAGCCAAGAAAGGACCAGGGGCAGTGAAGCTTTCTTT,CASSQERTRGSEAFF
TRBV20-1,TRBJ1-1,NA,NA,TGCAGTGCCCGCAAAAGGGATGAAGCTTTCTTT,CSARKRDEAFF
TRBV4-3,TRBJ2-1,once,NA,TGCGCCAGCAGCCGCCGACTGAACAATGAGCAGTTCTTC,CASSRRLNNEQFF
TRBV10-3,TRBJ1-5,NA,NA,TGTGCCATCAGGCAGTATAGCAATCAGCCCCAGCATTTT,CAIRQYSNQPQHF
TRBV6-4,TRBJ2-1,NA,NA,TGTGCCAGCAGTGACTCGTCCAGGGGCCCGTACAATGAGCAGTTCTTC,CASSDSSRGPYNEQFF
TRBV2,TRBJ2-1,NA,NA,TGTGCCAGCAGTGCAATCTTAGCTGGTGAGCAGTTCTTC,CASSAILAGEQFF
TRBV27,TRBJ2-7,once,TRBD1,TGTGCCAGCAGTTTATCGGACAGGTTCTCCTACGAGCAGTACTTC,CASSLSDRFSYEQYF
TRBV7-2,TRBJ1-5,NA,NA,TGTGCCAGCAGCCCAGACGGGGGAAGCAATCAGCCCCAGCATTTT,CASSPDGGSNQPQHF
TRBV2,TRBJ1-5,NA,NA,TGTGCCAGCAGTGTGCAGCCGGGGACGCCCCAGCATTTT,CASSVQPGTPQHF
TRBV7-2,TRBJ1-1,NA,TRBD1,TGTGCCAGCAGCCCGGGACAGGGCGGCACTGAAGCTTTCTTT,CASSPGQGGTEAFF
TRBV20-1,TRBJ2-1,NA,TRBD2,TGCAGTGCTAGTGGTAGGCGGGAGTCTCGCTCCTACAATGAGCAGTTCTTC,CSASGRRESRSYNEQFF
TRBV3-1/TRBV3-2,TRBJ2-2,once,NA,TGTGCCAGCAGCCAATTCGGGCGGTTCACCGGGGAGCTGTTTTTT,CASSQFGRFTGELFF
TRBV11-2,TRBJ2-7,once,TRBD2,TGTGCCAGCACCCCAAGGGGAGGGGCCTACGAGCAGTACTTC,CASTPRGGAYEQYF